Listed here are 11 T cell receptor beta chains from one sample, sequenced in a study of T cells after yellow fever vaccination. Each CDR3 protein gets one entry after TCRdb re-called the 5' RACE reads with MiXCR. The data contain over 25,000 distinct CDR3 sequences, approximately 5% of them singletons. Sequenced here: PBMCs, either bulk or a sorted T-cell subset (CD4+, CD8+, memory, or dextramer-sorted; not recorded which), sampled 15 days after the yellow fever booster vaccination. All receptors come from a man younger than 45 who received the YFV17D yellow fever vaccine.

This clonotype was recorded at least ten times. The gene calls are TRBV6-5 and TRBJ2-1, with 10 positions matching TRBD2. The CDR3 totals 17 residues. The germline CDR1 and CDR2 sequences are MNHEY and SVGAGI. With 0 bases clipped from V and 4 bases from J, the junction kept 6 bases outside the gene matches. The CDR3 DNA follows: TGTGCCAGCAGTTACTCCCTTTTAGCGGGAGGTTACAATGAGCAGTTCTTC. Amino acid sequence: CASSYSLLAGGYNEQFF.

Ten or more counts support this clonotype. The chain employs TRBV29-1 and TRBJ2-3; D is unresolved. V shed 5 bases and J shed 4 bases, with 19 bases lying between them. Germline V gives CDR1 SQVTM, CDR2 ANQGSEA. This CDR3 spans 15 amino acids. The CDR3 spells CSVNLGASRADTQYF. The CDR3 bases are TGCAGCGTTAACCTTGGTGCGTCTAGGGCAGATACGCAGTATTTT.

This clonotype was counted at least ten times. The V call is TRBV20-1, the J call TRBJ2-7, with a tentative D call TRBD2 (7 bases). CDR1 and CDR2 (germline): DFQATT, SNEGSKA (reference sequence). Trimming took 3 bases from V and 5 from J, leaving 14 bases between them. The CDR3 sequence is 13 residues long. The CDR3, as DNA: TGCAGTGCTAGCGTTTCGGGGGGCAACGAGCAGTACTTC. It encodes CSASVSGGNEQYF.

Many counts were recorded for this clonotype. V gene TRBV6-5 combines with J gene TRBJ1-1; D gene unclear. The germline V and J ends were trimmed by 7 bases and 3 bases, with 9 bases remaining between them. This CDR3 is built from 12 residues. Per germline, CDR1 MNHEY and CDR2 SVGAGI. The CDR3, as DNA: TGTGCCAGCAAGAGCGGGGACACTGAAGCTTTCTTT. It specifies CASKSGDTEAFF.

This clonotype was detected ten times or more. The chain links TRBV5-1 to TRBJ2-7, with 7 bases identical to TRBD1. The germline CDR1 and CDR2 sequences are SGHRS and YFSETQ. The CDR3 contains 14 residues. After removal of 4 bases from V and 2 bases from J, the junction contained 6 bases not matched to a gene. The CDR3 coding sequence is TGCGCCAGCAGCCGGGACAGCCAAGCCTACGAGCAGTACTTC. Its protein product is CASSRDSQAYEQYF.

This clonotype has ten or more counts. The chain carries TRBV27 and TRBJ2-1, with D possibly matching TRBD2 (5 bases). The CDR3 is 13 residues long. V lost 2 bases and J lost 8, with 10 bases in between. Germline V gene data show CDR1 as MNHEY and CDR2 as SMNVEV (reference sequence). The CDR3 DNA reads as TGTGCCAGCAGTTTAACTTCGGGGTATGAGCAGTTCTTC. It translates to CASSLTSGYEQFF.

This clonotype was detected many times. The chain couples TRBV6-5 to TRBJ2-3, with a tentative D call TRBD1 (6 bases). The germline V gene encodes CDR1 MNHEY and CDR2 SVGAGI. This CDR3 spans 16 amino acids. With 0 bases removed from V and 1 base from J, the gap between germline ends came to 11 bases. CDR3 DNA sequence: TGTGCCAGCAGTTACTCTCCAGGGGCCGGCACAGATACGCAGTATTTT. Protein: CASSYSPGAGTDTQYF.

This clonotype came up many times. The chain carries TRBV30 and TRBJ2-7; D remains unclear. Trimming pared 2 bases from V and 1 base from J, leaving 9 bases between. Germline CDR1 GTSNPN, CDR2 SVGIG (reference sequence). This CDR3 region has 13 residues. For the CDR3, the DNA is TGTGCCTGGAGTTTCGGATCGTCCTACGAGCAGTACTTC. Encoded protein: CAWSFGSSYEQYF.

In this sample, this clonotype turned up many times. The V and J genes are TRBV18 and TRBJ2-2; either TRBD1 or TRBD2 may fit D (5 bases each). Between the trimmed V and J ends, which lost 0 bases and 9 bases, there was a span of 17 bases. CDR1 is KGHSH, CDR2 LQKENI, per germline. CDR3 length equals 16 residues. CDR3 in DNA: TGTGCCAGCTCACCACCGGCAGGGACCACCCCCCGGGAGCTGTTTTTT. Residues: CASSPPAGTTPRELFF.

This clonotype has a count of ten or more. This sequence joins TRBV5-6 and TRBJ2-1; D is perhaps TRBD2 (5 bases). The germline CDR1 and CDR2 sequences are SGHDT and YYEEEE. The germline V and J ends were trimmed by 6 bases and 15 bases, with 22 bases remaining between them. The CDR3 sequence is 13 residues long. The CDR3 bases are TGTGCCAGCACCAACCCCAACGGGGAGATGGGGTTCTTC. It is translated as CASTNPNGEMGFF.

This clonotype was seen at least ten times. The CDR3 bases are TGTGCCAGCAGCCAGGGGCTCTCTGGAAACACCATATATTTT. Translation: CASSQGLSGNTIYF. The chain uses TRBV4-2 and TRBJ1-3; TRBD1 might be the D (5 bases). V lost 3 bases to trimming and J lost 0 bases, with 6 bases between them. In germline, CDR1 is LGHNA, CDR2 YNFKEQ. The length of the CDR3 is 14 residues.